Included here is one TCR beta chain sequence, with context. It has no known antigen specificity. One base away there is no much larger clone; base qualities are not given. This specimen comes from a study of blood T cell repertoires in COVID-19 (dated by TCRdb to about 2020). About the investigation overall: Collaborator samples came from the United States, Italy and Spain and covered acute and convalescent phases of COVID-19. Samples were obtained from the ongoing ImmuneRACE study (first 160 participants) and from roughly 1,300 subjects provided by 6 global collaborators. HLA class I and class II types, where available, came from metadata supplied by the sample provider rather than from assay-based typing. The prospective study material was composed of cDNA or gDNA derived from T cells, B-cell-depleted T cells, or PBMCs. A de-identified subject ID, COVID-19 status, age in years and sex were almost always included in the sample metadata. The repertoires were made available in a free public database intended to serve as a resource for research on the immune response to SARS-CoV-2. Subjects who had been exposed to COVID-19, were actively infected with it, or had recovered from it provided the deeply sampled blood TCRbeta repertoires that made up the dataset.

General findings and caveats noted by the study authors: The amount of clinical and demographic metadata varied by source and participant and was provided uncurated.

The collaborating institutions used their own protocols to collect whole blood in K2EDTA tubes. For TCRbeta analysis, collaborators shipped samples as frozen whole blood, isolated PBMCs, or DNA extracted from either of those sample types. TCRbeta CDR3 regions were amplified from genomic DNA by means of the immunoSEQ Assay, a bias-controlled multiplex PCR. From the authors' description of their analysis: The number of nucleated cells in each sample was estimated from the amplification of reference gene primers within the assay. To quantify the absolute abundance of each unique TCRbeta CDR3 rearrangement, sequence reads were collapsed and filtered. For each sample, productive Simpson clonality was calculated as the square root of Simpson's diversity index over productive rearrangements. TCRdb mirrors the immuneACCESS table, restricted to in-frame sequences. Some clones are absent from its copies; in checked studies, under half trace to an unresolved V gene, and the reason for the others is unknown. V, J and clone size derive from that table, while D and trimming were established from the DNA sequence. The sample yields about 240,000 clones; about 83% were counted once. The ten largest make up roughly an eighth of the sample.

The source material was peripheral blood. The receptor comes from a man older than 75 with acute or convalescent COVID-19.

The CDR3: CASSIPGQGIGYTF. The nucleotides are TGTGCCAGTAGTATCCCGGGACAGGGTATCGGCTACACCTTC. The sequence is built from TRBV19 and TRBJ1-2; TRBD1 lines up with 9 middle nucleotides. Trimmed from V: 3 bases; trimmed from J: 8 bases; junction bases lacking a gene match: 7. For CDR1 and CDR2, the germline V gene (reference sequence) lists LNHDA and SQIVND. Spanning cysteine to phenylalanine, the CDR3 consists of 14 amino acids. Left in the record is the CDR3 DNA by itself, 42 bases read in frame from the first base.